This T cell receptor (beta chain) was observed in a study of cytomegalovirus exposure and HLA in healthy donors. Notes on the study in general: A missense DCLRE1C variant was associated with V- and J-gene trimming of TCR beta chains in a later analysis, and an independent cohort replicated the association.

The PCR ran on 60 Vbeta and 13 Jbeta primers. Sequencing used immunoSEQ multiplex PCR; TCRdb keeps in-frame clones, though not all of them. The repertoire holds approximately 120,000 clones, with about 78% as singletons. Worth noting for this clone: Its antigen is still unknown.

The germline gives CDR1 SGHDT, CDR2 YYEEEE. The CDR3 is 16 residues long. Deletions cut 2 bases from V and 3 bases from J, with 14 bases between. Sequencing was carried out using PBMCs. The chain uses TRBV5-6 and TRBJ1-4; tentative D call: TRBD1 (5 bases). The sequence came from a man aged 50-59 years in good health and CMV-seronegative. The CDR3 loop reads CASSFRGSRANEKLFF. The CDR3, as DNA: TGTGCCAGCAGCTTTAGGGGATCTCGAGCTAATGAAAAACTGTTTTTT.